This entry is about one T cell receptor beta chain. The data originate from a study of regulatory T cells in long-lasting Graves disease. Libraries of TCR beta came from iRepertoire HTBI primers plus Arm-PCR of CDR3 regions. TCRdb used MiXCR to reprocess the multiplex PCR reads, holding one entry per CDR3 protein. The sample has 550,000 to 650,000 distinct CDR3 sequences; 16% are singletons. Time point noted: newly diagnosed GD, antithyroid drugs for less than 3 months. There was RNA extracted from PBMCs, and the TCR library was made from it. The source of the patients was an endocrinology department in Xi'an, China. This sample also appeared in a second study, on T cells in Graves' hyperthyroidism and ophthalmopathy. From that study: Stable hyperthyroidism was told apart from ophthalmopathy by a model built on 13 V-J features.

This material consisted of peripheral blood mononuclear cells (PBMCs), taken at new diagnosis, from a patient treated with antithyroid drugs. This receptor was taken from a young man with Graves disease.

CDR3: CSASFSRALNYGYTF. CDR3 DNA: TGCAGCGCGTCCTTTAGTCGGGCGCTGAACTATGGCTACACCTTC. This chain joins TRBV29-1 and TRBJ1-2, with D uncertain. The V end was cut by 7 bases, the J end by 2 bases, with 20 bases between. The CDR3 has 15 residues. Germline V gene sequence: CDR1 SQVTM, CDR2 ANQGSEA.